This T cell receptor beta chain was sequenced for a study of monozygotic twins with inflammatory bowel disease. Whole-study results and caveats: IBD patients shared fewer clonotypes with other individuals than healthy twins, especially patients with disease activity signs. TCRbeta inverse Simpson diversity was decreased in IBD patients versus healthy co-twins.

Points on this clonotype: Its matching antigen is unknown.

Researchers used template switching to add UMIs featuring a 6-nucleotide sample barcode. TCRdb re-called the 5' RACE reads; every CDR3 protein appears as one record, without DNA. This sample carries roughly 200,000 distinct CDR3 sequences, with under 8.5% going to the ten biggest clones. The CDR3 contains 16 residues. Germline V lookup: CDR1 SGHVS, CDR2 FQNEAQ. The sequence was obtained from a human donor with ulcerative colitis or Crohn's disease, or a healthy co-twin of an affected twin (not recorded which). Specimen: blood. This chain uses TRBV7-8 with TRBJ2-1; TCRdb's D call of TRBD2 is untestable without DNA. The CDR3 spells CASNPLGGGENNEQFF.